This entry lists 8 T cell receptor beta chains sequenced from one sample in a study of shared clonotypes between healthy human individuals. Profiling relied on immunoSEQ multiplex PCR, and the TCRdb table lists in-frame clones only, not all of them. The data contain around 2,000,000 clones, 90% to 95% of them singletons. It was CD45RO-negative cells, positively selected for CCR7, that made up naive CD8 cells, with terminally differentiated effector memory CD45RA+ cells excluded. Material for sequencing was naive CD8+ T cells from PBMCs. The source is a man between 18 and 35 years old in good health. Some clones in this sample may be carry-over from other donors' samples.

The rearrangement joins TRBV5-4 to TRBJ1-1; D perhaps matches TRBD1 (5 bases). Germline lookup yields CDR1 SGHNT and CDR2 YYREEE (reference sequence). V was clipped by 4 bases and J by 1 base, with 20 bases between them. The CDR3 consists of 17 residues. CDR3: CASSPRPGAMANTEAFF. Here the CDR3 DNA reads TGTGCCAGCAGCCCCCGACCCGGGGCTATGGCGAACACTGAAGCTTTCTTT.

The J gene is TRBJ1-5, the V gene TRBV27; D is ambiguous. There are 14 residues in the CDR3. CDR1 MNHEY and CDR2 SMNVEV come from the germline V gene (reference sequence). Trimming took 2 bases from V and 7 from J, leaving 12 bases between them. CDR3 region: CASSLREGGQPQHF. CDR3 DNA sequence: TGTGCCAGCAGTTTAAGGGAGGGAGGCCAGCCCCAGCATTTT.

This rearrangement joins TRBV6-6 to TRBJ2-7, with D unresolved. The V end was cut by 7 bases, the J end by 4 bases, with 17 bases between. Germline V lookup: CDR1 MNHNY, CDR2 SVGAGI (reference sequence). The CDR3 length is 14 residues. The CDR3 DNA reads as TGTGCCAGCATCCCCGGGCCACCAAATTACGAGCAGTACTTC. It is translated as CASIPGPPNYEQYF.

This sequence joins TRBV9 and TRBJ1-5; D is possibly TRBD1 (6 bases). The germline V gene encodes CDR1 SGDLS and CDR2 YYNGEE. This CDR3 contains 15 residues. Trimming cost V 0 bases and J 6 bases, with 13 bases left between them. CDR3 sequence (DNA): TGTGCCAGCAGCGTAGGTGGGACACCCAGTCAGCCCCAGCATTTT. Protein product: CASSVGGTPSQPQHF.

The gene calls are TRBV7-8 and TRBJ1-4; D perhaps matches TRBD1 (6 bases). Germline V gives CDR1 SGHVS, CDR2 FQNEAQ. Deletions cut 1 base from V and 6 bases from J, with 21 bases between. There are 18 residues in the CDR3. CDR3 nucleotide sequence: TGTGCCAGCAGCTTAGTTTGGGGGGCGCGGCTCAAGTATGAAAAACTGTTTTTT. Translated: CASSLVWGARLKYEKLFF. The full variable domain, its missing parts supplied by reference TRBV7-8 and TRBJ1-4, is GAGVSQSPRYKVAKRGQDVALRCDPISGHVSLFWYQQALGQGPEFLTYFQNEAQLDKSGLPSDRFFAERPEGSVSTLKIQRTQQEDSAVYLCASSLVWGARLKYEKLFFGSGTQLSVL.

The table lists this clone with a few counts. The gene calls are TRBV19 and TRBJ2-1; D ambiguous. The V end lost 1 base, the J end lost 4 bases, and 14 bases lay between the germline ends. This CDR3 is 16 amino acids long. CDR1 is LNHDA and CDR2 is SQIVND in the germline V gene (reference sequence). CDR3 nucleotide sequence: TGTGCCAGTAGTATAGGTGGCTCCTGGTCATACAATGAGCAGTTCTTC. This translates into CASSIGGSWSYNEQFF.

The rearrangement links TRBV15 to TRBJ2-2; no clear D gene. CDR1 and CDR2 (germline): LNHNV, YYDKDF (reference sequence). The V and J ends lost 8 bases and 1 base respectively, with 11 bases between them. CDR3 length equals 14 residues. The DNA of the CDR3 is TGTGCCACCGGTCGGGTAGAGAACACCGGGGAGCTGTTTTTT. Residues: CATGRVENTGELFF. The full variable domain, its missing parts supplied by reference TRBV15 and TRBJ2-2, is DAMVIQNPRYQVTQFGKPVTLSCSQTLNHNVMYWYQQKSSQAPKLLFHYYDKDFNNEADTPDNFQSRRPNTSFCFLDIRSPGLGDTAMYLCATGRVENTGELFFGEGSRLTVL.

The J gene is TRBJ2-7, the V gene TRBV5-6; D is unclear. CDR3 length: 14 residues. Germline loops: CDR1 SGHDT, CDR2 YYEEEE. Trimming removed 5 bases at V and 2 bases at J, with 14 bases between. CDR3 protein: CASSLSADPYEQYF. CDR3 in DNA: TGTGCCAGCAGTCTCTCGGCAGACCCCTACGAGCAGTACTTC.